A single sample is the source of the 6 T cell receptor beta chains below, sequenced in a study of T-cell reconstitution after alpha-beta-depleted transplantation in children. Unique molecular identifiers were incorporated during preparation of the TCRbeta library. TCRdb recomputed calls from the PCR reads with MiXCR, one row per CDR3 protein. This table has some 110,000 distinct CDR3 sequences, approximately 10% appearing once. This sample comprised PBMCs, obtained before TCRalphabeta/CD19-depleted stem cell transplant. The receptor set was obtained from a boy aged 2 to 9 with acute lymphoblastic leukemia, due to receive a stem cell transplant.

This chain joins TRBV12-3 or TRBV12-4 and TRBJ2-1; D gene ambiguous. Trimming took 5 bases from V and 8 from J, leaving 13 bases between them. The CDR3 is 13 amino acids. CDR3 DNA sequence: TGTGCCAGCAGTCCCCATGTGGCAGATGAGCAGTTCTTC. Translated, it gives CASSPHVADEQFF.

This clonotype turned up a few times. The chain links TRBV5-6 to TRBJ2-7; a possible D gene is TRBD2 (5 bases). CDR1 and CDR2 (germline): SGHDT, YYEEEE. The CDR3 covers 17 residues. V lost 2 bases to trimming and J lost 1 base, with 19 bases between them. CDR3: CASSFTPTRLRSYEQYF. The DNA for the CDR3 is TGTGCCAGCAGCTTTACCCCTACTAGGCTGAGGTCCTACGAGCAGTACTTC.

The chain links TRBV20-1 to TRBJ2-7; 11 bases are shared with TRBD2. Germline-derived CDR1 and CDR2 are DFQATT and SNEGSKA (reference sequence). The J segment lost 4 bases and the V segment lost 6 bases, leaving 11 bases of the junction unmatched. CDR3 length: 15 residues. The CDR3 DNA reads TGCAGTGCCTTAAAAGGGACTAGCGGACAATACGAGCAGTACTTC. It codes for CSALKGTSGQYEQYF.

This clonotype showed up many times. This chain links TRBV2 with TRBJ2-1; 9 positions agree with TRBD2. The J segment lost 9 bases and the V segment lost 0 bases, leaving 9 bases of the junction unmatched. The CDR3 sequence is 16 residues long. Per germline, CDR1 SNHLY and CDR2 FYNNEI. The CDR3 DNA is TGTGCCAGCAGTGAAGCGCAGGTAGCGGGAGTAAGTGAGCAGTTCTTC. Translated, it gives CASSEAQVAGVSEQFF. The full variable domain, rest sourced from reference TRBV2 and TRBJ2-1, is EPEVTQTPSHQVTQMGQEVILRCVPISNHLYFYWYRQILGQKVEFLVSFYNNEISEKSEIFDDQFSVERPDGSNFTLKIRSTKLEDSAMYFCASSEAQVAGVSEQFFGPGTRLTVL.

The chain employs TRBV28 and TRBJ2-5; TRBD1 is a possible D gene (6 bases). V was shortened by 5 bases and J by 5 bases, with 15 bases between the two germline ends. Germline V gives CDR1 MDHEN, CDR2 SYDVKM. There are 14 residues in the CDR3. CDR3 DNA sequence: TGTGCCAGCAGTCTCTACAGGGCTGGGGAGACCCAGTACTTC. This translates into CASSLYRAGETQYF. The entire variable domain, with the rest obtained from reference TRBV28 and TRBJ2-5, is as follows: DVKVTQSSRYLVKRTGEKVFLECVQDMDHENMFWYRQDPGLGLRLIYFSYDVKMKEKGDIPEGYSVSREKKERFSLILESASTNQTSMYLCASSLYRAGETQYFGPGTRLLVL.

This clonotype was observed a handful of times. The rearrangement joins TRBV9 to TRBJ1-1; no clear D gene. The CDR3 sequence is 15 residues long. Trimming cost V 0 bases and J 1 base, with 10 bases left between them. The germline gives CDR1 SGDLS, CDR2 YYNGEE. The CDR3 loop reads CASSVVPAPNTEAFF. The CDR3 nucleotides are TGTGCCAGCAGCGTAGTGCCGGCCCCGAACACTGAAGCTTTCTTT.